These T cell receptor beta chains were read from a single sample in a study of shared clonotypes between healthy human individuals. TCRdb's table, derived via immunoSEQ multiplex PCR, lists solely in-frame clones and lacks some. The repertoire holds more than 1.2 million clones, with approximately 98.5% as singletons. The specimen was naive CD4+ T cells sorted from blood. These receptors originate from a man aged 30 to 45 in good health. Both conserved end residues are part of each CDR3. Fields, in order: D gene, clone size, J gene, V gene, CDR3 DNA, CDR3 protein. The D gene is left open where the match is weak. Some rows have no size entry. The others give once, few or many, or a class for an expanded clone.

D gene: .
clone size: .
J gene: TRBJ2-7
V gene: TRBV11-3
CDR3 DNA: TGTGCCAGCAGCCTGGATTCTAGCTCCTACGAGCAGTACTTC
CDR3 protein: CASSLDSSSYEQYF

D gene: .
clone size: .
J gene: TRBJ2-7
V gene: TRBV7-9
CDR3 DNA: TGTGCCAGCAGCTTACTTTACGAGCAGTACTTC
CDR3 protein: CASSLLYEQYF

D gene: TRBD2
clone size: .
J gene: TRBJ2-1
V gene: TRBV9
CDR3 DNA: TGTGCCAGCAGCGTAGGGACTAGCGGGGTTGAGCAGTTCTTC
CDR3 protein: CASSVGTSGVEQFF

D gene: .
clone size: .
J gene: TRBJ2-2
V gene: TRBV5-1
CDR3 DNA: TGCGCCAGCAGCGCTTATAACCGGGAAGCGAGCGGGGAGCTGTTTTTT
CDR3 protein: CASSAYNREASGELFF

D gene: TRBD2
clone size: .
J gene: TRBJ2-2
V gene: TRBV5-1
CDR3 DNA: TGCGCCAGCAGCTCCGGGGGGACTAGCGGGAGTGGCACCGGGGAGCTGTTTTTT
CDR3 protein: CASSSGGTSGSGTGELFF

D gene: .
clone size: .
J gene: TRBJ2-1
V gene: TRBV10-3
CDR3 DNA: TGTGCCATCGCGGGCAGCGGTGAGCAGTTCTTC
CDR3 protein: CAIAGSGEQFF

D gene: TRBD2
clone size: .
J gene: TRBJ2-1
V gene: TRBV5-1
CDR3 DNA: TGCGCCAGCAGCTCTCTAGCGGGAGACGGGAATGAGCAGTTCTTC
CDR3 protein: CASSSLAGDGNEQFF

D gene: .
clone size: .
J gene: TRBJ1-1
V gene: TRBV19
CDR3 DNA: TGTGCCAGTAGTGATGGATACTTGAACACTGAAGCTTTCTTT
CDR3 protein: CASSDGYLNTEAFF

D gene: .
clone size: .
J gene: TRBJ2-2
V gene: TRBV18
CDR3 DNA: TGTGCCAGCTCACCTTTGGACGGGAACACCGGGGAGCTGTTTTTT
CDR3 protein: CASSPLDGNTGELFF

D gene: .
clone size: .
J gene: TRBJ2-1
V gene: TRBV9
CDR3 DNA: TGTGCCAGCAGTGAGGGGGATGAGCAGTTCTTC
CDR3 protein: CASSEGDEQFF

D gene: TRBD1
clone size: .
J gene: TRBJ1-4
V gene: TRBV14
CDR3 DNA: TGTGCCAGCAGCCAACCGGGACAGGGCCCTGAAAAACTGTTTTTT
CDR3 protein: CASSQPGQGPEKLFF

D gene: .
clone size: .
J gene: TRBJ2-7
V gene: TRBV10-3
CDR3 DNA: TGTGCCATCAGTGAGTCGAGAACAGGAGTCTACGAGCAGTACTTC
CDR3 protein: CAISESRTGVYEQYF

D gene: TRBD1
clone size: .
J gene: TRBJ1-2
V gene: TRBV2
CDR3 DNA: TGTGCCAGCAGCCGGGACAGGGCCATCTATGGCTACACCTTC
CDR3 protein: CASSRDRAIYGYTF

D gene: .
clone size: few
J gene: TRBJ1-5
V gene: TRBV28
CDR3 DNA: TGTGCCAGCAGGGAATCAGGACAGCTTCCGCCCCAGCATTTT
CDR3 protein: CASRESGQLPPQHF

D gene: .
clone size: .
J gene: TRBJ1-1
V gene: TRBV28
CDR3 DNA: TGTGCCAGCACCTTCCAGGGAATGTTCACTGAAGCTTTCTTT
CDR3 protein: CASTFQGMFTEAFF

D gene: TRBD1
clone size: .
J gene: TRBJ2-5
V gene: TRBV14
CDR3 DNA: TGTGCCAGCAGCCAAGTGAAGGGGGCCGGGGAGACCCAGTACTTC
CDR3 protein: CASSQVKGAGETQYF

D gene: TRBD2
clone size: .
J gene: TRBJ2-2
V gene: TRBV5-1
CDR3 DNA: TGCGCCAGCAGCTTGACTAGCGGTGGGACCGGGGAGCTGTTTTTT
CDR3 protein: CASSLTSGGTGELFF

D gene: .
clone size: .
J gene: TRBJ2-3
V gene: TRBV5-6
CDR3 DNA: TGTGCCAGCAGCTTGGAGGTGGGATCGGGAGATACGCAGTATTTT
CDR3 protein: CASSLEVGSGDTQYF

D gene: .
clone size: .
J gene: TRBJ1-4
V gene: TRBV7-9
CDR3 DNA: TGTGCCAGCAGCTTCCTCCAGTATCATGAAAAACTGTTTTTT
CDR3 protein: CASSFLQYHEKLFF

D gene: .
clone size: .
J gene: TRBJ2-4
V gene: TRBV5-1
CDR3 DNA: TGCGCCAGCAGCTTGGTCGGGACACCTCCCCCACAGAACATTCAGTACTTC
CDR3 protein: CASSLVGTPPPQNIQYF

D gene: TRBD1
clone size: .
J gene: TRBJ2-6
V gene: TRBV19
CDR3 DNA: TGTGCCAGTAGTATTTTGGGGACAGGCCTCCTCTCTGGGGCCAACGTCCTGACTTTC
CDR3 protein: CASSILGTGLLSGANVLTF

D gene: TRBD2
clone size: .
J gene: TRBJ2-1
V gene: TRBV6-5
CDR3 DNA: TGTGCCAGCAGTTCGACTAGCGGGCCCTACAATGAGCAGTTCTTC
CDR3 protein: CASSSTSGPYNEQFF

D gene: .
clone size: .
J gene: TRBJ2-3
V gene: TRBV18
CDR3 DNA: TGTGCCAGCTCACCACCGGCGGCAACGGGAGTGAGAGATACGCAGTATTTT
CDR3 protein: CASSPPAATGVRDTQYF

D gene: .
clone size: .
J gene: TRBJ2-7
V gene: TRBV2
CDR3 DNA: TGTGCCAGCAGTATCGACACCACGCAGCAGTACTTC
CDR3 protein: CASSIDTTQQYF

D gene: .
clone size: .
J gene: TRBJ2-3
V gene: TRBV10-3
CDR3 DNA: TGTGCCCATTCCGTCCAGGGTGGGGACGATACGCAGTATTTT
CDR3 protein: CAHSVQGGDDTQYF

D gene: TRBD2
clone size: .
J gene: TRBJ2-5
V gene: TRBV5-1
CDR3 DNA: TGCGCCAGCAGCTTGGGACTAGCGGGAGGTCAAGAGACCCAGTACTTC
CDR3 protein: CASSLGLAGGQETQYF

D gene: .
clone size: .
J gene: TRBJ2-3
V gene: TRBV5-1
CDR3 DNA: TGCGCCAGCAGCTTGGGACTACCAGTGTTGACAGATACGCAGTATTTT
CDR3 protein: CASSLGLPVLTDTQYF

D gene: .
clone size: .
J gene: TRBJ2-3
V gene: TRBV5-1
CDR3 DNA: TGCGCCAGCAGCTTCCCGTTGGCGACTAGTAGCACAGATACGCAGTATTTT
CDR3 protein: CASSFPLATSSTDTQYF

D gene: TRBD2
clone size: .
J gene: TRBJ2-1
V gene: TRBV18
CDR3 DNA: TGTGCCAGCTCACGGACCACGCCTAGCGGGTATCCCTACAATGAGCAGTTCTTC
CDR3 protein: CASSRTTPSGYPYNEQFF

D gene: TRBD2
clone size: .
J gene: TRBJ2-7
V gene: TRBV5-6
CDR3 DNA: TGTGCCAGCAGCACCGGACTAGCGGGATCCTACGAGCAGTACTTC
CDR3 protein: CASSTGLAGSYEQYF

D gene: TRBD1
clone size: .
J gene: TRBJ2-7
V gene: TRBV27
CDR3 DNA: TGTGCCAGCAGTAACGGACAGGGGGGGAACTACGAGCAGTACTTC
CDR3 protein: CASSNGQGGNYEQYF

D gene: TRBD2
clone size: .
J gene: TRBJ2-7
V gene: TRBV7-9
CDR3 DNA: TGTGCCAGCAGCTTAGGTGCTAGCGGGGAATACGAGCAGTACTTC
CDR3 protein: CASSLGASGEYEQYF

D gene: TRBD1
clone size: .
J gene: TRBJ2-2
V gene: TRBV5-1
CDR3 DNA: TGCGCCAGCAGCTTGGACAGGGGAAGAGACACCGGGGAGCTGTTTTTT
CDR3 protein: CASSLDRGRDTGELFF

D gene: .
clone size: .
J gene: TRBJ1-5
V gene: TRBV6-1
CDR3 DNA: TGTGCCAGCAGAGTGGAGTGGAATCAGCCCCAGCATTTT
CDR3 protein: CASRVEWNQPQHF

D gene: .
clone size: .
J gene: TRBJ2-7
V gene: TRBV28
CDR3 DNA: TGTGCCAGCAGTTCTGATCCGTACGAGCAGTACTTC
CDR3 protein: CASSSDPYEQYF

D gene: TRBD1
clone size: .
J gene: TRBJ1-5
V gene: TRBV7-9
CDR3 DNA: TGTGCCAGCAGCCCTGGACAGGGGCGTCAGCCCCAGCATTTT
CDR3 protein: CASSPGQGRQPQHF

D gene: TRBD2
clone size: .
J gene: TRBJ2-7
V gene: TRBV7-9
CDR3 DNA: TGTGCCAGCACCAGGACTAGCGGGAGTTTATCCTACGAGCAGTACTTC
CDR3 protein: CASTRTSGSLSYEQYF

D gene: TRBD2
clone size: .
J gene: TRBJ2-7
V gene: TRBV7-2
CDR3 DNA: TGTGCCAGCAGCTTATACGGCGGGAGTTTACAGCAGTACTTC
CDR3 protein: CASSLYGGSLQQYF

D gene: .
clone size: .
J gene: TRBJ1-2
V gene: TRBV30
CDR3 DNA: TGTGCCTGGACGGCGCTCCATGGCTACACCTTC
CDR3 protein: CAWTALHGYTF

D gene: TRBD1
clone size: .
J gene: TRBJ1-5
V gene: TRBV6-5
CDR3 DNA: TGTGCCAGCAGCTACGACAGGGGCGATCAGCCCCAGCATTTT
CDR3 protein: CASSYDRGDQPQHF

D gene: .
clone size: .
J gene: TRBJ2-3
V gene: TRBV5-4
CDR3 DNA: TGTGCCAGCAGCTTGGGCCCTAGTCCACCGAGTCCAGATACGCAGTATTTT
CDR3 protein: CASSLGPSPPSPDTQYF

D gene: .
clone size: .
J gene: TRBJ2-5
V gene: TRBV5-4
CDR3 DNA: TGTGCCAGCAGCTTGCCTGGGGGACAAGAGACCCAGTACTTC
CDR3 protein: CASSLPGGQETQYF

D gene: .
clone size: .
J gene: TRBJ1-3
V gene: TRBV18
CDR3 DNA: TGTGCCAGCTCACCAGGGCTGCCTAGAAACACCATATATTTT
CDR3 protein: CASSPGLPRNTIYF

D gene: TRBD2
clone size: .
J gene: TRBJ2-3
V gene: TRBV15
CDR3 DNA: TGTGCCACCAGAACCGAAAAGCGGGAGCGCACAGATACGCAGTATTTT
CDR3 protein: CATRTEKRERTDTQYF

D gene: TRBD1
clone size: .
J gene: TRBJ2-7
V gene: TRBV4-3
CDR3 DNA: TGCGCCAGCAGCCAAGAGTCCAGGGGGCTATACGAGCAGTACTTC
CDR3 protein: CASSQESRGLYEQYF

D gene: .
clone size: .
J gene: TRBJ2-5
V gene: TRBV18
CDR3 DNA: TGTGCCAGCTCAAGCCCGGAAACAAGGCAGACCCAGTACTTC
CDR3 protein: CASSSPETRQTQYF

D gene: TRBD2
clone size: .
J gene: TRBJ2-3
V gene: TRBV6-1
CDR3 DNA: TGTGCCAGCAGTGAATCCGGGGGGATTAGCACAGATACGCAGTATTTT
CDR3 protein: CASSESGGISTDTQYF

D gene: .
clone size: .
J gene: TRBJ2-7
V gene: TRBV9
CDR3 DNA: TGTGCCAGCAGCCTTGTGTCGAGCTCCTACGAGCAGTACTTC
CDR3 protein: CASSLVSSSYEQYF

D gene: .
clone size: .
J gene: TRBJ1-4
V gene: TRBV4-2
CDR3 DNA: TGTGCCAGCAGCCAAGAGCCCCCGACAGCCAGACCTGAAAAACTGTTTTTT
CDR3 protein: CASSQEPPTARPEKLFF

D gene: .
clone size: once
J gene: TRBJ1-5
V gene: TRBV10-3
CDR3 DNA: TGTGCCATCAGTACAGGGTTCGATCAGCCCCAGCATTTT
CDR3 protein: CAISTGFDQPQHF

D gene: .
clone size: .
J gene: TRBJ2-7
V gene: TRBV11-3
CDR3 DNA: TGTGCCAGCAGCCCCAACGGGTTGGCCTACGAGCAGTACTTC
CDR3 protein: CASSPNGLAYEQYF